The 9 T cell receptor beta chains listed next were all sequenced from one sample in a study of human T cells and chemical hapten exposure (TCRdb year 2021). What this sample's time point label stands for: pre-sensitization, week 0. Per the publication, the treatment or condition label means: therapeutic diphenylcyclopropenone sensitization with weekly scalp DPC. Libraries were prepared through RACE. TCRdb records NextSeq 500 as the sequencer. TCRdb applied fastp at Q25 and MiXCR to the public reads, then kept only in-frame beta chains. Entries that share a CDR3 protein sequence are merged under the most common genes and DNA. The sample includes about 350,000 distinct CDR3 sequences, with around 5.5% observed a single time. Under 9.5% of the sample is held by the ten biggest clonotypes. The specimen comprised whole blood, sampled in connection with sensitization to the hapten diphenylcyclopropenone (DPC). The receptors were sampled from a woman aged 18-29 years with alopecia areata. Some clones in this sample may be carry-over from other donors' samples.

V gene TRBV12-3 or TRBV12-4 combines with J gene TRBJ2-7; maybe TRBD1 (6 bases). The germline V and J ends were trimmed by 5 bases and 6 bases, with 11 bases remaining between them. The CDR3 runs 12 residues. For the CDR3, the DNA is TGTGCCAGCAGTCTTCAGGGGTTCGAGCAGTACTTC. It encodes CASSLQGFEQYF.

This clonotype has a handful of counts. The rearrangement joins TRBV18 to TRBJ2-7; 9 nucleotides match TRBD1. CDR1 and CDR2 (germline): KGHSH, LQKENI. This CDR3 region has 14 residues. With V trimmed by 3 bases and J by 5 bases, 5 bases remained unmatched. The CDR3 spells CASSPEGQGHEQYF. The CDR3 bases are TGTGCCAGCTCACCGGAGGGACAGGGCCACGAGCAGTACTTC.

In its sample, this clonotype was seen many times. This rearrangement joins TRBV12-3 or TRBV12-4 to TRBJ2-7; D unclear. The V gene lost 1 base and the J gene lost 0 bases, with 7 bases spanning the gap. This CDR3 is built from 14 residues. The CDR3 region has the DNA TGTGCCAGCAGTTTAGGGCAGAACTCCTACGAGCAGTACTTC. Translating gives CASSLGQNSYEQYF.

This clonotype was picked up a small number of times. V gene TRBV20-1 combines with J gene TRBJ1-6, with D possibly being TRBD1 (5 bases). With 6 bases removed from V and 0 bases from J, the gap between germline ends came to 15 bases. Germline CDR1 reads DFQATT; CDR2 reads SNEGSKA (reference sequence). The CDR3 has 16 amino acids. The CDR3 DNA follows: TGCAGTGCCCGCCGGGGGTTCAGCTCCTATAATTCACCCCTCCACTTT. Its protein product is CSARRGFSSYNSPLHF.

This clonotype was recorded a few times. The chain combines TRBV20-1 with TRBJ1-6; D uncertain. CDR1 and CDR2 (germline): DFQATT, SNEGSKA (reference sequence). There are 15 residues in the CDR3. The germline V and J ends were trimmed by 6 bases and 7 bases, with 19 bases remaining between them. Here the CDR3 DNA reads TGCAGTGCGGATCGGGAGCTCGGGCTGAATTCACCCCTCCACTTT. Its protein product is CSADRELGLNSPLHF.

This clonotype was counted a few times. The rearrangement links TRBV5-1 to TRBJ1-5, with D unresolved. Germline V lookup: CDR1 SGHRS, CDR2 YFSETQ. The CDR3 is 13 amino acids. V lost 4 bases, J lost 1 base, and 6 bases lay in between. In DNA, the CDR3 is TGCGCCAGCAGCACGGACAGCAATCAGCCCCAGCATTTT. Residues: CASSTDSNQPQHF.

This sequence joins TRBV28 and TRBJ2-1; 8 nucleotides match TRBD1. Germline V lookup: CDR1 MDHEN, CDR2 SYDVKM. With 7 bases clipped from V and 7 bases from J, the junction kept 15 bases outside the gene matches. This CDR3 contains 16 residues. The CDR3 protein is CASIETGRGRRNEQFF. DNA of the CDR3: TGTGCCAGCATCGAGACCGGCAGGGGGCGGAGGAATGAGCAGTTCTTC.

The chain carries TRBV27 and TRBJ1-2; unclear D gene. This CDR3 has 15 residues. Germline assignment: CDR1 MNHEY and CDR2 SMNVEV (reference sequence). The V end was cut by 4 bases, the J end by 0 bases, with 12 bases between. The CDR3 region has the DNA TGTGCCAGCAGTTCCCTGTCCGGGGCTAACTATGGCTACACCTTC. Its protein product is CASSSLSGANYGYTF.

This clonotype was seen only a few times. The J gene is TRBJ1-5, the V gene TRBV28; 7 bases line up with TRBD1. This CDR3 region has 14 residues. J lost 3 bases, V lost 4 bases, and 3 bases had no gene match. Germline loops: CDR1 MDHEN, CDR2 SYDVKM. CDR3 sequence (DNA): TGTGCCAGCAGTTCAGGGGGACTCAATCAGCCCCAGCATTTT. This sequence encodes CASSSGGLNQPQHF.